The 20 T cell receptor beta chains given below trace back to one sample, sequenced in a study of blood T cell repertoires in COVID-19. Clones were read by immunoSEQ multiplex PCR, and TCRdb kept only the in-frame ones, dropping some. This table has about 190,000 clones, roughly 84% appearing once. Source material: peripheral blood. These receptors were taken from a woman aged 80 or older with acute or convalescent COVID-19.

The chain is built from TRBV9 and TRBJ2-1; 8 nucleotides align to TRBD2. The CDR3 is 17 residues long. V gave up 3 bases and J gave up 7 bases; unmatched junction bases: 15. CDR1 is SGDLS, CDR2 YYNGEE, per germline. For the CDR3, the DNA is TGTGCCAGCAGCGGGGACGGGACGGGAGGGCCCTCGAATGAGCAGTTCTTC. The encoded protein is CASSGDGTGGPSNEQFF.

This clone came up once. CDR3 sequence (DNA): TGCGCCAGCAGCCCTCAGGGGTATGGCTACACCTTC. It is translated as CASSPQGYGYTF. The genes are TRBV5-1 and TRBJ1-2, with D perhaps TRBD1 (6 bases). CDR1 and CDR2 from the germline V gene are SGHRS and YFSETQ. The CDR3 is 12 residues long. Trimming removed 4 bases at V and 5 bases at J, with 9 bases between.

The genes are TRBV18 and TRBJ1-2; 9 nucleotides align to TRBD1. The CDR3 loop spans 17 amino acids. Germline CDR1 is KGHSH and CDR2 is LQKENI. V lost 1 base to trimming and J lost 7 bases; unmatched junction nucleotides: 13. The CDR3, as DNA: TGTGCCAGCTCACCACAGGGGACGGACAGGGGCGGCGGTGGCTACACCTTC. Its translation is CASSPQGTDRGGGGYTF.

The V gene is TRBV9, the J gene TRBJ2-3; D unresolved. The V end was cut by 4 bases, the J end by 3 bases, with 18 bases between. Germline CDR1 and CDR2: SGDLS and YYNGEE. This CDR3 region has 16 residues. CDR3 sequence reads: CASSPRPLTSTDTQYF. Here the CDR3 DNA reads TGTGCCAGCAGCCCCCGTCCCCTAACGAGTACAGATACGCAGTATTTT.

The chain employs TRBV29-1 and TRBJ2-3; D may be TRBD2 (5 bases). CDR3 size: 12 residues. V was trimmed by 6 bases and J by 3 bases, leaving 10 bases between them. Germline CDR1 SQVTM, CDR2 ANQGSEA. The DNA for the CDR3 is TGCAGCGTCGAGGAGGCAACAGATACGCAGTATTTT. This encodes CSVEEATDTQYF.

This clone came up a few times. V is TRBV5-1 and J is TRBJ1-6; no clear D. Trimming pared 0 bases from V and 0 bases from J, leaving 7 bases between. CDR3 size: 16 residues. The germline gives CDR1 SGHRS, CDR2 YFSETQ. The CDR3 DNA is TGCGCCAGCAGCTTGGCTGCGAGCTCCTATAATTCACCCCTCCACTTT. Its translation is CASSLAASSYNSPLHF.

The J gene is TRBJ1-4, the V gene TRBV7-9; D is possibly TRBD1 (6 bases). The CDR3 is made up of 13 amino acids. The germline CDR1 and CDR2 sequences are SEHNR and FQNEAQ (reference sequence). Trimming cost V 3 bases and J 6 bases, with 8 bases left between them. The CDR3 protein is CASSLAGDEKLFF. The CDR3 bases are TGTGCCAGCAGCTTGGCAGGGGATGAAAAACTGTTTTTT. Filled out from reference TRBV7-9 and TRBJ1-4, the complete variable domain reads DTGVSQNPRHKITKRGQNVTFRCDPISEHNRLYWYRQTLGQGPEFLTYFQNEAQLEKSRLLSDRFSAERPKGSFSTLEIQRTEQGDSAMYLCASSLAGDEKLFFGSGTQLSVL.

This chain connects TRBV7-2 to TRBJ2-5; D uncertain. The CDR3 runs to 14 residues. Trimming removed 5 bases at V and 1 base at J, with 11 bases between. Germline CDR1 is SGHTA and CDR2 is FQGNSA. CDR3 residues: CASSPPGSQETQYF. The CDR3 DNA reads TGTGCCAGCAGCCCACCGGGTTCCCAAGAGACCCAGTACTTC.

The chain employs TRBV7-2 and TRBJ2-7, with D hard to call. Deletions cut 7 bases from V and 2 bases from J, with 12 bases between. Per germline, CDR1 SGHTA and CDR2 FQGNSA. This CDR3 contains 13 residues. CDR3 nucleotide sequence: TGTGCCAGCACCCCTCTGGGCCCCTACGAGCAGTACTTC. Translation gives CASTPLGPYEQYF.

The rearrangement uses TRBV18 and TRBJ2-1; TRBD2 agrees at 8 bases. Germline V gene lookup returns CDR1 KGHSH and CDR2 LQKENI. The J segment lost 7 bases and the V segment lost 3 bases, leaving 8 bases of the junction unmatched. The CDR3 is 15 residues long. The CDR3 is CASSPPTGGINEQFF. The CDR3 DNA follows: TGTGCCAGCTCACCCCCAACGGGAGGGATAAATGAGCAGTTCTTC.

The chain joins TRBV3-1 (or the pseudogene TRBV3-2) to TRBJ1-6, with 7 nucleotides matching TRBD1. The trim removed 4 bases at V and 0 bases at J, leaving 0 bases unmatched. The CDR3 has 15 residues. Per the germline V gene, CDR1 is LGHDT and CDR2 is YNNKEL (reference sequence). This CDR3 reads CASSRDSSYNSPLHF. CDR3 DNA: TGTGCCAGCAGCCGGGACAGCTCCTATAATTCACCCCTCCACTTT.

This clone has only a few counts. The V call is TRBV5-1, the J call TRBJ2-7; 13 positions match TRBD2. V trimming: 4 bases; J trimming: 1 base; junction bases outside the gene matches: 5. Germline lookup yields CDR1 SGHRS and CDR2 YFSETQ. This CDR3 contains 16 residues. CDR3 sequence reads: CASSPGLAGSSYEQYF. CDR3 nucleotide sequence: TGCGCCAGCAGCCCGGGACTAGCGGGATCATCCTACGAGCAGTACTTC.

The V gene is TRBV9, the J gene TRBJ2-3; TRBD2 is a possible D gene (5 bases). The CDR3 contains 14 residues. The V and J ends lost 0 bases and 5 bases respectively, with 10 bases between them. Germline-derived CDR1 and CDR2 are SGDLS and YYNGEE. The CDR3 bases are TGTGCCAGCAGCGTAGCCGGGGTGGAAGATACGCAGTATTTT. It translates to CASSVAGVEDTQYF. The full variable domain, rest sourced from reference TRBV9 and TRBJ2-3, is DSGVTQTPKHLITATGQRVTLRCSPRSGDLSVYWYQQSLDQGLQFLIQYYNGEERAKGNILERFSAQQFPDLHSELNLSSLELGDSALYFCASSVAGVEDTQYFGPGTRLTVL.

The J gene is TRBJ1-2, the V gene TRBV5-8, with TRBD1 matching 8 bases. J lost 8 bases, V lost 0 bases, and 9 bases had no gene match. Germline-derived CDR1 and CDR2 are SGHTS and YDEGEE. This CDR3 spans 15 amino acids. CDR3 sequence: CASSLERQGTSGYTF. CDR3 nucleotides: TGTGCCAGCAGCTTGGAGAGACAGGGGACGTCGGGCTACACCTTC.

The rearrangement joins TRBV10-1 to TRBJ2-1; 11 bases are a match to TRBD2. Per the germline V gene, CDR1 is WNHNN and CDR2 is SYGVQD (reference sequence). J gave up 8 bases and V 0 bases, and 3 bases lay outside the gene matches. The CDR3 runs 15 residues. The DNA of the CDR3 is TGCGCCAGCAGTGAGTCAACTAGCGGGAGTGATGAGCAGTTCTTC. Protein sequence: CASSESTSGSDEQFF.

This chain uses TRBV18 with TRBJ2-1, with 10 bases lining up with TRBD2. Germline V gene data show CDR1 as KGHSH and CDR2 as LQKENI. CDR3 length equals 16 residues. The V and J ends lost 0 bases and 8 bases, in that order; junction bases with no gene match: 7. CDR3 residues: CASSPPVASGSYEQFF. For the CDR3, the DNA is TGTGCCAGCTCACCACCGGTTGCTAGCGGGAGCTATGAGCAGTTCTTC.

The chain recombines TRBV4-2 with TRBJ2-7; the D is unclear. CDR1 LGHNA and CDR2 YNFKEQ come from the germline V gene. V lost 0 bases and J lost 7, with 7 bases in between. CDR3 length equals 12 residues. The CDR3 bases are TGTGCCAGCAGCCAAGACCGTGTGGAGCAGTACTTC. It yields the protein CASSQDRVEQYF.

V usage is TRBV3-1 (or the pseudogene TRBV3-2) and J usage is TRBJ2-1; 10 bases are a match to TRBD2. J lost 5 bases, V lost 1 base, and 5 bases had no gene match. CDR3 size: 16 residues. The germline CDR1 and CDR2 sequences are LGHDT and YNNKEL (reference sequence). CDR3 region: CASSQVQREGNNEQFF. The DNA for the CDR3 is TGTGCCAGCAGCCAAGTTCAGCGGGAGGGGAACAATGAGCAGTTCTTC.

The chain links TRBV30 to TRBJ1-5, with D tentatively TRBD1 (6 bases). Germline V CDR1 and CDR2: GTSNPN, SVGIG (reference sequence). V lost 3 bases and J 6 bases, leaving 12 bases between the germline ends. CDR3 size: 13 residues. CDR3 region: CAWSPGGAQPQHF. The CDR3, as DNA: TGTGCCTGGAGCCCGGGGGGGGCTCAGCCCCAGCATTTT.

The CDR3 sequence: CATSDRSQASEQFF. The DNA for the CDR3 is TGTGCCACCAGTGACCGCTCACAGGCCAGTGAGCAGTTCTTC. V and J are TRBV24-1 and TRBJ2-1; a possible D gene is TRBD1 (5 bases). V was cut by 4 bases and J by 9 bases, with 15 bases left in between. This CDR3 has 14 residues. Germline lookup yields CDR1 KGHDR and CDR2 SFDVKD.